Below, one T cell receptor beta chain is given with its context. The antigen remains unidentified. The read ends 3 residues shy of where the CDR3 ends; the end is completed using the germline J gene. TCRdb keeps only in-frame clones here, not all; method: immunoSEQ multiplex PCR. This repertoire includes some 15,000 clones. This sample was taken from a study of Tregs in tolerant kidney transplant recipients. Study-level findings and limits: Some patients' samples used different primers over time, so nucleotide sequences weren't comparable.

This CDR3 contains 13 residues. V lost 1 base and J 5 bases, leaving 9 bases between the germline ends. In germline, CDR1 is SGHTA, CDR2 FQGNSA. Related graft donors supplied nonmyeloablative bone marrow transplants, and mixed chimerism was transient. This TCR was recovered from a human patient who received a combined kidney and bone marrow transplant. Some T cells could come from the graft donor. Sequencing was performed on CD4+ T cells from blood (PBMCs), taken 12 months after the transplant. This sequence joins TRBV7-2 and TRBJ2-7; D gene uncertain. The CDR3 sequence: CASSLVFVDEQYF. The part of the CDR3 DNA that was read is TGTGCCAGCAGCTTAGTCTTCGTCGACGAG.